Included here is one T cell receptor (beta chain) sequence, with context. Its antigen is not yet known. No base quality values were provided; no much bigger clone lies one nucleotide off. In light of the paper, this sample's time point label describes: newly diagnosed GD, antithyroid drugs for less than 3 months. For both TCR sequencing and RNA sequencing, RNA was extracted from PBMCs using TRIzol. Graves' disease was diagnosed according to American Thyroid Association guidelines. Patients for the study were recruited at an endocrinology department in Xi'an, China. Each patient gave approximately 9.7 milliliters of peripheral blood, collected in an EDTA anticoagulant tube. PBMCs were isolated by Ficoll Paque Plus density gradient separation without further T cell sorting. An Agilent 2100 Bioanalyzer and agarose gel were used to check RNA quality, and a NanoDrop 2000 was used to measure RNA concentration.

The data are from a study of regulatory T cells in long-lasting Graves disease (dated by TCRdb to 2020 to 2023). Concerning the study at large: Newly diagnosed Graves' disease patients had taken antithyroid drugs for less than 3 months. This study used TCR sequencing and RNA sequencing of peripheral blood to compare persistent Graves' disease patients against newly diagnosed Graves' disease patients. The study took place in China and was registered as a clinical trial. A total of roughly 35 samples were covered by TCR sequencing, comprising roughly 13 persistent and around 20 newly diagnosed Graves' disease patients. Findings and caveats that apply to the study as a whole: Preferential use of TRBV28, TRBJ1-2 and TRBJ2-5 was observed in persistent disease, whereas TRBV20-1 and TRBJ2-1 were favored in newly diagnosed disease. The study examined only peripheral blood because the primary lesion, thyroid tissue, could not be accessed. A larger number of public clonotypes was shared among persistent patients (around 3,000) than among newly diagnosed patients (around 870). The small sample size was acknowledged by the authors as a limitation that may reduce accuracy. Compared with newly diagnosed patients, persistent Graves' disease patients had lower TCR Shannon entropy and fewer highly expanded clones, which suggests clonal expansion. Only the TCR beta chain was sequenced and analyzed.

From cysteine to phenylalanine, the CDR3 is 17 amino acids long. CDR3 DNA is the only sequence kept; it has 51 bases, read in frame from the first base. The V and J ends are trimmed by 3 bases and 4 bases, leaving 19 bases between them. The germline V gene provides CDR1 MDHEN and CDR2 SYDVKM. Receptor amplification or capture employed multiplex PCR. Instrument used: Illumina HiSeq 4000. To build TCR beta libraries, CDR3 regions were amplified by Arm-PCR using iRepertoire HTBI primers. Before sequencing, the PCR products went through gel purification. The authors' pipeline ran thus. A total of 62 TRBV and approximately 13 TRBJ segments were identified across samples and were used for gene usage analysis of CDR3 amino acid clonotypes. COPE and FqMerger were used to merge filtered high-quality paired reads into contigs. BLAST was used to align contigs to IMGT TRBV, TRBD and TRBJ reference genes, and CDR3 was defined according to IMGT. Clonotypes above 0.1% frequency were classified as highly expanded clones. Repertoire diversity was measured by Shannon entropy, and V-J evenness by the Gini coefficient. Public clonotypes were defined as clonotypes shared by more than one individual. TCRdb reprocessed the public reads (quality trimming at Q25 with fastp, clone calling with MiXCR) and kept in-frame beta chains. Rows with a matching CDR3 protein are joined into one entry that keeps the most common DNA and genes. TCRdb assigned the V and J calls; the authors' analysis was not used. For this sample the table gives under 800,000 distinct CDR3 sequences, of which roughly 15% were detected only once. The ten biggest clones cover approximately 18% of the sample.

The same data also went into a second study, on T cells in Graves' hyperthyroidism and ophthalmopathy. As noted in the second study: A patient counted as having stable Graves' hyperthyroidism if no progression to ophthalmopathy occurred over 18 months of follow-up. The hyperthyroidism patients were between 18 and 65 years old and newly diagnosed, with a disease duration of less than 2 months. The study excluded patients with uncontrolled infections, other autoimmune diseases, pregnancy or lactation. Diagnoses were based on clinical symptoms, serum thyroxine and TRAb, thyroid ultrasound and orbital computed tomography. The first round of RT-PCR for the TCR CDR3 was performed with the HTBI primer set and the Qiagen OneStep RT-PCR kit. Most expanded thyroid clonotypes (frequency above 0.001) were also detected in blood, suggesting blood repertoires may reflect thyroid immune responses. A 13 V-J signature model separated ophthalmopathy from stable hyperthyroidism, with around 88% sensitivity and 81% to 82% specificity in cross-validation and 80%/75% in testing. In validation, the model predicted progression to ophthalmopathy with just under 71% sensitivity and around 72% specificity, a median of roughly seven months before onset. To identify TCR V-J signatures that set the groups apart, the researchers used a discovery cohort of 90 to 100 patients, made up of under 50 with Graves' ophthalmopathy and some 60 with stable Graves' hyperthyroidism. Whether ophthalmopathy could be predicted prospectively was tested in an independent validation cohort made up of under 20 hyperthyroidism patients plus 17 patients who later progressed to ophthalmopathy. The 100 discovery patients were randomly split 7:3 into training and test sets. In several Graves' hyperthyroidism patients, the study also compared T-cell repertoires from thyroid tissue with T-cell repertoires from blood. After blood sampling, hyperthyroidism patients were treated with methimazole at a starting dose of 30 mg daily, and ophthalmopathy patients were treated with high-dose intravenous methylprednisolone. A second multiplex PCR round built the libraries, followed by size selection and purification. Paired-end sequencing of the libraries was performed with 100 bp reads on an Illumina HiSeq2000. SOAPnuke was used to process the raw data, removing reads that contained adapters or uncalled bases, had a mean Phred below 15, or lacked an exact match to the constant primer or identifier. High-quality paired reads were merged using COPE v1.2.5, and each unique nucleotide sequence was defined as a clonotype. MiTCR v1.1 was used to align the clonotypes against IMGT TRBV, TRBD and TRBJ reference segments. Only V-J combinations with frequency above 0.0001, covering about 99% of repertoires, were analysed. The TCS score was defined as F50 (clonal expansion) divided by E x V (chaos), with BLOSUM62-based TCRdist calculated between CDR3 peptides within each V-J. Welch's t-statistics and random forest reduced 450 to 600 V-J features to 13, which were used in a naive Bayes classifier (R e1071). No statistical method was used to fix the sample size in advance, and group allocation was not hidden from the investigators. TCR Vbeta CDR3 sequencing of approximately 140 peripheral blood samples (43 ophthalmopathy, 70 to 85 hyperthyroidism and some 17 progressor patients) is reported in the paper.

The source was peripheral blood mononuclear cells (PBMCs), collected at new diagnosis, from a patient treated with antithyroid drugs. This receptor was obtained from a woman in her twenties or thirties with Graves disease. Donor details come from another sample of the same person, matched by shared clones. The rearranged segments are TRBV28 and TRBJ1-5, with the D segment identity uncertain. The CDR3 reads CASSFLLPGQNNQPQHF. The bases read TGTGCCAGCAGTTTTCTGCTCCCCGGGCAGAATAATCAGCCCCAGCATTTT.